This T cell receptor (beta chain) was recorded in a study of T cell responses to AZD1222 COVID-19 vaccine. Findings and caveats of the study: AZD1222 recipients seropositive at baseline numbered only 6 or 7.

Looked up from germline, CDR1 is SGHTA and CDR2 is FQGNSA. The V end was cut by 2 bases, the J end by 0 bases, with 17 bases between. The CDR3 is 17 amino acids. Clones were sequenced by immunoSEQ multiplex PCR, and TCRdb holds only the in-frame ones, with some missing. This table has 120,000 to 150,000 clones, 85% to 90% appearing once. Turning to this clone: Its antigen is unknown.

The clonotype originates from an adult in good health. The chain carries TRBV7-2 and TRBJ2-7; unclear D gene. The material sequenced was peripheral blood, taken on day 0 of AZD1222 vaccination. CDR3 protein: CASSLPRTGKSSYEQYF. For the CDR3, the DNA is TGTGCCAGCAGCTTACCCAGAACCGGAAAGAGCTCCTACGAGCAGTACTTC.